This TCR beta chain emerged from a study of cytomegalovirus exposure and HLA in healthy donors. Findings and caveats of the study: Available immune exposure information covered CMV serostatus only.

13 Jbeta primers and 60 Vbeta primers were used for the PCR. Assay: immunoSEQ multiplex PCR; the TCRdb copy retains only in-frame clones and omits some. The sample records approximately 150,000 clones, roughly three fifths being singletons. As for this clone: Its antigen is still unknown.

The CDR3 loop spans 15 amino acids. Germline V gene lookup returns CDR1 SGHRS and CDR2 YFSETQ. V trimming: 4 bases; J trimming: 5 bases; junction bases outside the gene matches: 9. This receptor was identified in a male donor in good health and CMV-seronegative. The chain carries TRBV5-1 and TRBJ1-1, with 9 bases aligning to TRBD1. Material for sequencing was PBMCs. The DNA for the CDR3 is TGCGCCAGCAGCCTAAGAACAGGGGGCGATACTGAAGCTTTCTTT. This gives the protein CASSLRTGGDTEAFF.